This TCR beta chain was identified in a study of cytomegalovirus exposure and HLA in healthy donors. Study-wide findings and caveats: Earlier analysis found most TCR beta V segments productive about 90% or about 30% of the time. Investigators reported more than 150 TCR beta chains as tied to cytomegalovirus. Generally TCR sequences proved uncommon, though certain public TCRs appeared in numerous donors. Later analysis found that TCR beta chains associated with HLA were more clonally expanded than other, equally common chains.

As regards this clone: Its target is not known.

The study ran its PCR with 60 Vbeta and 13 Jbeta primers. Clones were sequenced by immunoSEQ multiplex PCR, and TCRdb holds only the in-frame ones, with some missing. Of fewer than 200,000 clones in the sample, 73% are singletons; the top ten hold 5.4%. The CDR3 contains 14 residues. Trimming removed 8 bases from V and 4 bases from J, with 14 bases in between. CDR1 is MNHEY, CDR2 SMNVEV, per germline (reference sequence). Sequenced: PBMCs. The V call is TRBV27, the J call TRBJ1-4; unclear D gene. This TCR was sampled from a woman aged 18 to 35 in good health and CMV-seropositive. The CDR3 spells CASARRRDNEKLFF. DNA of the CDR3: TGTGCCAGCGCCAGAAGGAGGGATAATGAAAAACTGTTTTTT.